Shown below are 9 T cell receptor beta chains from a single sample sequenced in a study of CD8 T cells in ankylosing spondylitis. General study results and limits: Typical of ankylosing spondylitis blood, it appeared, was a TCR beta motif of several highly homologous variants.

These receptors have no known antigen. TCRdb called the 5' RACE reads again in MiXCR, with one record for every CDR3 protein. The data hold about 840,000 distinct CDR3 sequences, with around 11% observed a single time. The source material was blood, either unsorted or a sorted T cell fraction (not recorded which). The source of these receptors is a male donor with ankylosing spondylitis.

Many counts were recorded for this clonotype. The genes are TRBV5-1 and TRBJ2-1, with D maybe TRBD1 (5 bases). The CDR3 loop spans 15 amino acids. Germline CDR1 and CDR2: SGHRS and YFSETQ. Trimming cost V 1 base and J 0 bases, with 8 bases left between them. In nucleotides, the CDR3 is TGCGCCAGCAGCTTGATGGACACCTCCTACAATGAGCAGTTCTTC. Protein: CASSLMDTSYNEQFF.

This clonotype has just a few counts. The genes are TRBV7-2 and TRBJ2-5, with unresolved D. Trimming removed 2 bases at V and 5 bases at J, with 15 bases between. The CDR3 is made up of 15 amino acids. Germline CDR1 reads SGHTA; CDR2 reads FQGNSA. DNA for the CDR3: TGTGCCAGCAGCTTAATCCCGTCTACTAAGGAGACCCAGTACTTC. Translating gives CASSLIPSTKETQYF.

CDR3 coding DNA: TGCAGTGCCCGTGCCGGAGGAGCTTACTCGTTGAATGAGCAGTTCTTC. Amino acid sequence: CSARAGGAYSLNEQFF. This chain joins TRBV20-1 and TRBJ2-1; D may be TRBD2 (5 bases). The CDR3 runs 16 residues. Germline V CDR1 and CDR2: DFQATT, SNEGSKA (reference sequence). V was trimmed by 6 bases and J by 7 bases, leaving 25 bases between them.

The V call is TRBV5-1, the J call TRBJ2-1, with D possibly being TRBD1 or TRBD2 (5 bases each). CDR1 is SGHRS, CDR2 YFSETQ, per germline. V was pared by 0 bases and J by 9 bases, with 13 bases between. The CDR3 contains 14 residues. The chain's CDR3 is CASSLGQGGGEQFF. The CDR3 region has the DNA TGCGCCAGCAGCTTGGGGCAGGGTGGGGGTGAGCAGTTCTTC.

V usage is TRBV5-1 and J usage is TRBJ1-2; D is ambiguous. Trimming left V 3 bases short and J 4 bases short, with 10 bases between. Germline CDR1 reads SGHRS; CDR2 reads YFSETQ. The CDR3 loop spans 13 amino acids. The CDR3 is CASSSLPAYGYTF. CDR3 bases: TGCGCCAGCAGCTCCCTGCCGGCCTATGGCTACACCTTC.

This clonotype was detected many times. This chain links TRBV29-1 with TRBJ2-7; D is unresolved. This CDR3 region has 11 residues. Germline V gene data show CDR1 as SQVTM and CDR2 as ANQGSEA. Deletions cut 7 bases from V and 2 bases from J, with 9 bases between. The CDR3 spells CSAGSAYEQYF. The DNA of the CDR3 is TGCAGCGCCGGATCGGCCTACGAGCAGTACTTC.

The rearrangement uses TRBV6-1 and TRBJ2-6, with D unresolved. The CDR3 has 16 amino acids. Germline assignment: CDR1 MNHNS and CDR2 SASEGT. Trimming left V 5 bases short and J 2 bases short, with 13 bases between. This chain's CDR3 is CASSLQWAAGANVLTF. The CDR3 DNA sequence: TGTGCCAGCAGTCTCCAGTGGGCGGCTGGGGCCAACGTCCTGACTTTC.

The chain carries TRBV3-1 and TRBJ1-1, with 7 bases that match TRBD1. The V and J ends lost 4 bases and 3 bases, in that order; junction bases with no gene match: 8. The V gene's germline CDR1 is LGHDT and CDR2 YNNKEL (reference sequence). This CDR3 region has 15 residues. The CDR3: CASSLRWDRDTEAFF. CDR3 coding DNA: TGTGCCAGCAGCCTGCGCTGGGACAGAGACACTGAAGCTTTCTTT.

This clonotype was found many times. This chain connects TRBV5-1 to TRBJ1-2; a possible D gene is TRBD1 (5 bases). Per the germline V gene, CDR1 is SGHRS and CDR2 is YFSETQ. The CDR3 is made up of 17 amino acids. The V gene lost 1 base and the J gene lost 6 bases, with 22 bases spanning the gap. This chain's CDR3 is CASSLQLNQGLGDGYTF. CDR3 nucleotide sequence: TGCGCCAGCAGCTTGCAACTCAATCAGGGCTTAGGAGATGGCTACACCTTC.